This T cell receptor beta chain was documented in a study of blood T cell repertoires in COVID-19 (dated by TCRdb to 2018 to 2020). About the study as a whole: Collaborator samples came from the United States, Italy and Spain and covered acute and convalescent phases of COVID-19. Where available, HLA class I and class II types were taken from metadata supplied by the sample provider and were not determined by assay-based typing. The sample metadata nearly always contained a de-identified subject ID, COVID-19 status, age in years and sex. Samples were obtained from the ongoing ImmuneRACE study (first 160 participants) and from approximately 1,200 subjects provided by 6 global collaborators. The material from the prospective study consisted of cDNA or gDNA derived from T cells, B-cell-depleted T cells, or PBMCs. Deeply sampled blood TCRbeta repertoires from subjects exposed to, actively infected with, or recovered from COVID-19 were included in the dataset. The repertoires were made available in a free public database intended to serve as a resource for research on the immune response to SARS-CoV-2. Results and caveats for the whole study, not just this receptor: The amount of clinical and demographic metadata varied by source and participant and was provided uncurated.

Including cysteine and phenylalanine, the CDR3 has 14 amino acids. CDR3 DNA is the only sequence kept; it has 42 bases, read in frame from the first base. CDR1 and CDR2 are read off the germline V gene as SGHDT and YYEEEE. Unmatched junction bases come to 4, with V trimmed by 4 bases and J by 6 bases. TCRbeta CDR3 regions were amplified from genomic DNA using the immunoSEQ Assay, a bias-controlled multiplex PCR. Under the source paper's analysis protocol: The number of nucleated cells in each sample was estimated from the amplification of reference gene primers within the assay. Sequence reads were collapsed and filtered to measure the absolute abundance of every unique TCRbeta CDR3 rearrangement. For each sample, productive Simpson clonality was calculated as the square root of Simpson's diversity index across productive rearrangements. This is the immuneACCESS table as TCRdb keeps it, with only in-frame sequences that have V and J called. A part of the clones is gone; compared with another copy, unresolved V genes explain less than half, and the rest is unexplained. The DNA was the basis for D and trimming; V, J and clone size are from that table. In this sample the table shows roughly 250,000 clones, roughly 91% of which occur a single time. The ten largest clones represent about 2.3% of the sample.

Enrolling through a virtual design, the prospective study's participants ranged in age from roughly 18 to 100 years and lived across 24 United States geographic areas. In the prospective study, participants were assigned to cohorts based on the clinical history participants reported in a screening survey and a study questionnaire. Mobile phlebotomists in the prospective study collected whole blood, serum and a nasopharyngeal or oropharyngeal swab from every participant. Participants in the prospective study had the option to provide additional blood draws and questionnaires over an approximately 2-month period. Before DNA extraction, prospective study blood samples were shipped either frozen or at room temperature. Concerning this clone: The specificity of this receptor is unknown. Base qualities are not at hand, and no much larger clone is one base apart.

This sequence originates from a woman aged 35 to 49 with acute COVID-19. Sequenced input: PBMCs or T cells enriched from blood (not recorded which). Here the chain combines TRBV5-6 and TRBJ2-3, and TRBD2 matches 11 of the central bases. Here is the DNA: TGTGCCAGCAGCAACTTAGCGGGGGGGGATACGCAGTATTTT. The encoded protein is CASSNLAGGDTQYF.